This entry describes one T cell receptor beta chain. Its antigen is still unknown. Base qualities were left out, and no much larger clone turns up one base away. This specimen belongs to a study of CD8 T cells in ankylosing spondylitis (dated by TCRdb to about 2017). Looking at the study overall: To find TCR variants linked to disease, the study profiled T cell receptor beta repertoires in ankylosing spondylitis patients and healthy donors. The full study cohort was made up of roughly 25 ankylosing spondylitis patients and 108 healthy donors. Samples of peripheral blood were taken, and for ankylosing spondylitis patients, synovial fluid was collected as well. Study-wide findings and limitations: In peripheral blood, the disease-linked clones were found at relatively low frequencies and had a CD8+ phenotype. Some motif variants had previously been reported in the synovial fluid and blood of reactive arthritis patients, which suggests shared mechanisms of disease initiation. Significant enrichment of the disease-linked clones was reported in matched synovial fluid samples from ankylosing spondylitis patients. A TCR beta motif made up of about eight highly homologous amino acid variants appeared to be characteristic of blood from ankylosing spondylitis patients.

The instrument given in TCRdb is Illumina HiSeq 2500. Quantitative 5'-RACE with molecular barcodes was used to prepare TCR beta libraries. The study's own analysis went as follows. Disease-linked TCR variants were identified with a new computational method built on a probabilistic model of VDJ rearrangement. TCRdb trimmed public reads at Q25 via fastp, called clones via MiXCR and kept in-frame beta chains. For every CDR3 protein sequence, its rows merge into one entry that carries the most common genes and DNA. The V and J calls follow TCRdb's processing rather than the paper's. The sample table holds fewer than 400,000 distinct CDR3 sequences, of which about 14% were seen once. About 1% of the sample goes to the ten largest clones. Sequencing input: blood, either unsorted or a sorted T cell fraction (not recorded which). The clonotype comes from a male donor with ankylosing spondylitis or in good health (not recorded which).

The DNA reads as follows: TGTGCCAGTAGCAACAGGGAGCTCAATCAGCCCCAGCATTTT. Protein translation: CASSNRELNQPQHF. The V gene is TRBV19 and the J gene is TRBJ1-5; TRBD1 could be the D gene, as 6 bases match. Per the germline V gene (reference sequence), LNHDA is the CDR1 and SQIVND is the CDR2. Including cysteine and phenylalanine, the CDR3 has 14 amino acids. CDR3 DNA only is kept here, 42 bases in frame from base 1. V is shortened by 6 bases, J by 3 bases, and the region joining them spans 12 bases.